This section outlines one T cell receptor (beta chain) sequence together with its context. Its antigen remains unidentified. The CDR3 runs to 13 residues. V lost 6 bases and J lost 3, with 12 bases in between. Looked up from germline, CDR1 is SNHLY and CDR2 is FYNNEI. The sample is drawn from a study of T cells in localized non-small cell lung cancer. Using immunoSEQ multiplex PCR, the repertoire was profiled, and TCRdb retains in-frame clones only, with some absent. The data contain approximately 65,000 clones, 81% of them singletons. Overall study findings and caveats: Tumor trailed uninvolved adjacent lung in T cell clonality, which peaked there.

The chain has TRBV2 and TRBJ2-7; weak D call: TRBD1 (5 bases). Sequenced here: PBMCs, sampled before any cancer treatment. The receptor's source is a man aged 35-75 years with stage II lung adenocarcinoma. The CDR3 bases are TGTGCCAGCAGACCATGGGGCCGCTACGAGCAGTACTTC. This sequence encodes CASRPWGRYEQYF.